Listed below are T cell receptor beta chains from one sample, sequenced in a study of T cells after yellow fever vaccination. TCRdb independently ran MiXCR on the 5' RACE reads; one entry per CDR3 protein. The sample includes about 320,000 distinct CDR3 sequences, 3.5% to 5% of them seen just once. Sequences were derived from PBMCs, sampled 15 days after the yellow fever booster vaccination. The receptors were sampled from a man younger than 30 who received the YFV17D yellow fever vaccine. The CDR3 runs from the conserved cysteine through the conserved F or W. The D gene is left open where the match is weak. Expanded clones get a size class; other rows say once, few or many, or leave the size out.

clone size: many
J gene: TRBJ2-1
V gene: TRBV7-7
D gene: TRBD1
CDR3 length: 13
CDR3 protein: CASSFRQGDVQFF
CDR3 DNA: TGTGCTAGCAGCTTTAGACAGGGCGACGTGCAGTTCTTC

clone size: many
J gene: TRBJ2-1
V gene: TRBV6-1
D gene: TRBD2
CDR3 length: 14
CDR3 protein: CASRGGSSYNEQFF
CDR3 DNA: TGTGCCAGCAGGGGGGGGAGCTCCTACAATGAGCAGTTCTTC

clone size: many
J gene: TRBJ2-5
V gene: TRBV6-1
D gene: TRBD1
CDR3 length: 15
CDR3 protein: CASSHRGQTQETQYF
CDR3 DNA: TGTGCCAGCAGCCACAGGGGACAGACTCAAGAGACCCAGTACTTC

clone size: many
J gene: TRBJ2-3
V gene: TRBV6-4
D gene: NA
CDR3 length: 13
CDR3 protein: CASSDTETDTQYF
CDR3 DNA: TGTGCCAGCAGTGACACAGAAACAGATACGCAGTATTTT

clone size: few
J gene: TRBJ1-2
V gene: TRBV6-6
D gene: NA
CDR3 length: 12
CDR3 protein: CASSEQNYGYTF
CDR3 DNA: TGTGCCAGCAGTGAACAGAATTATGGCTACACCTTC

clone size: many
J gene: TRBJ2-7
V gene: TRBV20-1
D gene: NA
CDR3 length: 14
CDR3 protein: CSASRPGRSYEQYF
CDR3 DNA: TGCAGTGCTAGTCGCCCGGGCAGGTCCTACGAGCAGTACTTC

clone size: NA
J gene: TRBJ2-1
V gene: TRBV6-5
D gene: TRBD2
CDR3 length: 15
CDR3 protein: CASRPGLAGHNEQFF
CDR3 DNA: TGTGCCAGCAGGCCGGGACTAGCGGGTCACAATGAGCAGTTCTTC

clone size: NA
J gene: TRBJ2-3
V gene: TRBV7-2
D gene: TRBD2
CDR3 length: 17
CDR3 protein: CASSTGLAGAWTDTQYF
CDR3 DNA: TGTGCCAGCAGCACGGGACTAGCGGGGGCTTGGACAGATACGCAGTATTTT

clone size: many
J gene: TRBJ1-2
V gene: TRBV7-2
D gene: TRBD1
CDR3 length: 13
CDR3 protein: CASSLDRGMGYTF
CDR3 DNA: TGTGCCAGCAGCTTAGACAGGGGGATGGGCTACACCTTC

clone size: many
J gene: TRBJ2-1
V gene: TRBV5-1
D gene: NA
CDR3 length: 11
CDR3 protein: CASSLAREQFF
CDR3 DNA: TGCGCCAGCAGCTTGGCGCGCGAGCAGTTCTTC

clone size: many
J gene: TRBJ2-1
V gene: TRBV12-3/TRBV12-4
D gene: NA
CDR3 length: 12
CDR3 protein: CASSSSHREQFF
CDR3 DNA: TGTGCCAGCAGTTCGTCCCACAGGGAGCAGTTCTTC

clone size: few
J gene: TRBJ2-5
V gene: TRBV5-1
D gene: NA
CDR3 length: 15
CDR3 protein: CASSPPLGDQETQYF
CDR3 DNA: TGCGCCAGCAGCCCCCCTCTAGGCGACCAAGAGACCCAGTACTTC

clone size: few
J gene: TRBJ2-1
V gene: TRBV10-2
D gene: TRBD2
CDR3 length: 18
CDR3 protein: CASSDGTSGGSGYNEQFF
CDR3 DNA: TGCGCCAGCAGTGACGGGACTAGCGGGGGGTCGGGCTACAATGAGCAGTTCTTC